One sample yielded the 16 T cell receptor beta chains listed below, sequenced in a study of sequential checkpoint blockade in melanoma. Clones were read by immunoSEQ multiplex PCR, and TCRdb kept only the in-frame ones, dropping some. Among about 4,400 clones listed, about 20% were seen once. Indicated treatment: randomized to nivolumab then ipilimumab (arm A) or the reverse (arm B). The sample was tumor tissue (inferred from file names), taken from a patient given nivolumab and ipilimumab in sequence. The source is a human donor with melanoma.

This clone was recorded a few times. This chain uses TRBV28 with TRBJ1-1; maybe TRBD1 (5 bases). Germline V gene data show CDR1 as MDHEN and CDR2 as SYDVKM. This CDR3 is 14 amino acids long. The ends were cut back, 4 bases at V and 1 base at J, with 10 bases in the middle. CDR3 nucleotide sequence: TGTGCCAGCAGTTCCCAGGGATGGAACACTGAAGCTTTCTTT. Its translation is CASSSQGWNTEAFF.

This chain connects TRBV14 to TRBJ1-2, with a weak D call TRBD1 (5 bases). Trimming shortened V by 0 bases and J by 6 bases, and 20 bases separated the two germline ends. Looked up from germline, CDR1 is SGHDN and CDR2 is FVKESK. There are 17 residues in the CDR3. CDR3 in amino acids: CASSQDPARGSRDGYTF. The CDR3 DNA sequence: TGTGCCAGCAGCCAAGACCCCGCGCGGGGGTCTCGAGATGGCTACACCTTC.

This clone has at least ten counts. The chain carries TRBV11-3 and TRBJ2-3, with a weak D call TRBD1 (6 bases). V dropped 2 bases and J dropped 3 bases, with 9 bases sitting between them. CDR3 size: 14 residues. Looked up from germline, CDR1 is SGHNT and CDR2 is YENEEA. DNA of the CDR3: TGTGCCAGCAGCTTACAGGGGCGGACAGATACGCAGTATTTT. Encoded protein: CASSLQGRTDTQYF.

This clone was seen more than once but under ten times. The chain couples TRBV6-8 to TRBJ1-2; maybe TRBD1 (5 bases). V was trimmed by 10 bases and J by 5 bases, leaving 20 bases between them. The CDR3 length is 14 residues. Germline CDR1 is MNHGY and CDR2 is SAAAGT. CDR3 in amino acids: CATRRGDEGYGYTF. The DNA for the CDR3 is TGTGCCACCCGGAGAGGGGATGAAGGGTATGGCTACACCTTC.

The chain employs TRBV19 and TRBJ1-2; D gene ambiguous. The CDR3 covers 13 residues. V dropped 3 bases and J dropped 1 base, with 6 bases sitting between them. Germline CDR1 LNHDA, CDR2 SQIVND (reference sequence). For the CDR3, the DNA is TGTGCCAGTAGTATCACAGATAACTATGGCTACACCTTC. Amino acids: CASSITDNYGYTF.

The chain uses TRBV6-1 and TRBJ2-7, with unresolved D. Trimming removed 1 base from V and 0 bases from J, with 7 bases in between. The CDR3 has 14 amino acids. Germline V CDR1 and CDR2: MNHNS, SASEGT. The CDR3 nucleotides read TGTGCCAGCAGTGAAGTTAATCTCTCCTACGAGCAGTACTTC. It translates to CASSEVNLSYEQYF.

The chain is built from TRBV18 and TRBJ1-6; no clear D. CDR1 and CDR2 from the germline V gene are KGHSH and LQKENI. The V and J ends lost 3 bases and 4 bases respectively, with 25 bases between them. CDR3 size: 20 residues. CDR3 coding DNA: TGTGCCAGCTCACCGCCGACGGGCCCCCGTCTCGTAGGTTATAATTCACCCCTCCACTTT. Translating gives CASSPPTGPRLVGYNSPLHF.

V usage is TRBV19 and J usage is TRBJ2-7; D is uncertain. This CDR3 has 15 residues. CDR1 LNHDA and CDR2 SQIVND come from the germline V gene (reference sequence). V lost 1 base to trimming and J lost 2 bases, with 12 bases between them. The CDR3 loop is CASSIGHYPTYEQYF. CDR3 DNA sequence: TGTGCCAGTAGTATAGGACATTACCCGACCTACGAGCAGTACTTC.

This clone was picked up many times. V is TRBV11-3 and J is TRBJ1-4, with a tentative D call TRBD1 (5 bases). The CDR3 runs to 15 residues. The V gene lost 5 bases and the J gene lost 6 bases, with 16 bases spanning the gap. CDR1 SGHNT and CDR2 YENEEA come from the germline V gene. In DNA form, the CDR3 reads TGTGCCAGCAGCCCAATCGGCAGGGTTGATGAAAAACTGTTTTTT. Amino acid sequence: CASSPIGRVDEKLFF.

V usage is TRBV11-3 and J usage is TRBJ2-1, with 14 bases that match TRBD2. The V gene's germline CDR1 is SGHNT and CDR2 YENEEA. The CDR3 totals 16 residues. The V gene end was trimmed by 5 bases and the J gene end by 7 bases; junction bases not matched to a gene: 7. The CDR3 DNA sequence: TGTGCCAGCAGCCCGACTAGCGGGGGGGACCCAAATGAGCAGTTCTTC. It codes for CASSPTSGGDPNEQFF. Looking up the rest from reference TRBV11-3 and TRBJ2-1 gives the full variable domain: EAGVVQSPRYKIIEKKQPVAFWCNPISGHNTLYWYLQNLGQGPELLIRYENEEAVDDSQLPKDRFSAERLKGVDSTLKIQPAELGDSAVYLCASSPTSGGDPNEQFFGPGTRLTVL.

The chain employs TRBV14 and TRBJ2-3; D is unclear. The germline gives CDR1 SGHDN, CDR2 FVKESK. The CDR3 runs to 15 residues. V was trimmed by 4 bases and J by 1 base, leaving 12 bases between them. CDR3 residues: CASSPSMIGTDTQYF. The CDR3 nucleotides read TGTGCCAGCAGCCCCTCGATGATAGGCACAGATACGCAGTATTTT.

This clone has just a few counts. The gene calls are TRBV18 and TRBJ1-2; TRBD1 matches at 7 bases. CDR3 length: 13 residues. V dropped 8 bases and J dropped 2; count of bases not matched to a gene: 5. In germline, CDR1 is KGHSH, CDR2 LQKENI. The CDR3 is CASRSTGNYGYTF. The CDR3 nucleotides are TGTGCCAGCCGATCGACAGGGAACTATGGCTACACCTTC.

This clone has a handful of counts. The chain is built from TRBV6-8 and TRBJ1-6; D remains ambiguous. Deletions cut 6 bases from V and 9 bases from J, with 12 bases between. The V gene's germline CDR1 is MNHGY and CDR2 SAAAGT. This CDR3 region has 13 residues. The CDR3 DNA reads TGTGCCAGCAGGCAGAGCAACCGTTCACCCCTCCACTTT. Its protein is CASRQSNRSPLHF.

The sample holds a few counts of this clone. This chain uses TRBV28 with TRBJ2-7; TRBD1 matches 7 bases. This CDR3 comprises 17 residues. J gave up 3 bases and V 8 bases, and 19 bases lay outside the gene matches. Germline CDR1 MDHEN, CDR2 SYDVKM. CDR3 DNA sequence: TGTGCCAGCCAGGTGGGGAAGAGGGACAGACTCCTCTACGAGCAGTACTTC. Translation gives CASQVGKRDRLLYEQYF.

In its sample, this clone ranks as medium-sized (0.01 to 0.1%). The CDR3 DNA follows: TGTGCCAGCAGCCCACGACCGGCGGGTAACACTGAAGCTTTCTTT. It is translated as CASSPRPAGNTEAFF. The J gene is TRBJ1-1, the V gene TRBV9, with D hard to call. CDR3 length: 15 amino acids. Germline V gene lookup returns CDR1 SGDLS and CDR2 YYNGEE. V lost 4 bases and J 2 bases, leaving 15 bases between the germline ends.

This clone has ten or more counts. The chain combines TRBV7-2 with TRBJ1-2, with D possibly being TRBD1 (6 bases). In germline, CDR1 is SGHTA, CDR2 FQGNSA. This CDR3 comprises 13 residues. V was pared by 5 bases and J by 4 bases, with 11 bases between. The CDR3 loop reads CASSEGQGYGYTF. The DNA of the CDR3 is TGTGCCAGCAGCGAGGGACAAGGCTATGGCTACACCTTC.